A single sample is the source of the 23 T cell receptor beta chains below, sequenced in a study of T cell responses to AZD1222 COVID-19 vaccine. Repertoires were generated with immunoSEQ multiplex PCR, while TCRdb's copy carries only in-frame clones and drops some. The sample holds some 100,000 clones, 91% seen once. The sequencing used peripheral blood, collected on day 0 of AZD1222 vaccination. These receptors were taken from an adult in good health.

V gene TRBV11-2 combines with J gene TRBJ1-1; unclear D gene. V was trimmed by 3 bases and J by 0 bases, leaving 8 bases between them. From germline, CDR1 is SGHAT and CDR2 FQNNGV. The CDR3 consists of 14 residues. The CDR3 DNA reads as TGTGCCAGCAGCTTTCGGGTGATGAACACTGAAGCTTTCTTT. Encoded protein: CASSFRVMNTEAFF.

This clone showed up just once. The gene calls are TRBV5-4 and TRBJ1-3; the match to TRBD1 covers 7 bases. This CDR3 contains 16 residues. With V trimmed by 0 bases and J by 4 bases, 7 bases remained unmatched. Germline V gives CDR1 SGHNT, CDR2 YYREEE (reference sequence). CDR3 sequence: CASSLGAGQPGNTIYF. For the CDR3, the DNA is TGTGCCAGCAGCTTGGGAGCGGGACAGCCAGGAAACACCATATATTTT.

This sequence joins TRBV7-6 and TRBJ1-3; D gene unclear. Trimming stripped 4 bases from V and 0 bases from J, with 16 bases between. The CDR3 is made up of 17 amino acids. The germline V gene has CDR1 SGHVS and CDR2 FNYEAQ. The CDR3 nucleotides read TGTGCCAGCAGCTCCCAATACAGAGGAGTCTCTGGAAACACCATATATTTT. Translation gives CASSSQYRGVSGNTIYF.

The chain employs TRBV27 and TRBJ2-6; 7 bases line up with TRBD1. V gave up 5 bases and J gave up 0 bases; unmatched junction bases: 4. Germline V gene data show CDR1 as MNHEY and CDR2 as SMNVEV (reference sequence). This CDR3 contains 16 residues. This CDR3 reads CASSGQALSGANVLTF. Written as DNA, the CDR3 is TGTGCCAGCAGTGGACAGGCCCTCTCTGGGGCCAACGTCCTGACTTTC.

The chain is built from TRBV5-5 and TRBJ1-1; D is perhaps TRBD1 (5 bases). With 0 bases removed from V and 3 bases from J, the gap between germline ends came to 12 bases. Germline V lookup: CDR1 SGHKS, CDR2 YYEKEE (reference sequence). The CDR3 sequence is 15 residues long. CDR3 DNA sequence: TGTGCCAGCAGCTTGGGGCCGGGACCGGACACTGAAGCTTTCTTT. This sequence encodes CASSLGPGPDTEAFF.

The chain employs TRBV5-1 and TRBJ2-1, with a weak D call TRBD2 (5 bases). The CDR3 is made up of 16 amino acids. Germline CDR1 reads SGHRS; CDR2 reads YFSETQ. V lost 3 bases, J lost 0 bases, and 13 bases lay in between. The DNA of the CDR3 is TGCGCCAGCAGCTGGGAACTAGGGAGCTCCTACAATGAGCAGTTCTTC. Encoded protein: CASSWELGSSYNEQFF.

The gene calls are TRBV5-1 and TRBJ1-1; TRBD1 matches at 7 bases. Germline V gene sequence: CDR1 SGHRS, CDR2 YFSETQ. V was pared by 0 bases and J by 0 bases, with 5 bases of the junction left unmatched. The CDR3 runs to 16 residues. This CDR3 reads CASSLGTGTMNTEAFF. In DNA, the CDR3 is TGCGCCAGCAGCTTGGGGACAGGCACCATGAACACTGAAGCTTTCTTT.

This chain links TRBV6-6 with TRBJ2-5, with D perhaps TRBD2 (6 bases). Trimming removed 6 bases from V and 1 base from J, with 6 bases in between. The CDR3 is made up of 12 amino acids. Germline loops: CDR1 MNHNY, CDR2 SVGAGI (reference sequence). The CDR3 DNA sequence: TGTGCCAGCAGCGGGGGCCAAGAGACCCAGTACTTC. Translated: CASSGGQETQYF.

This clone is a singleton in its sample. This rearrangement joins TRBV5-1 to TRBJ1-6, with D perhaps TRBD1 (5 bases). The germline V and J ends were trimmed by 2 bases and 8 bases, with 17 bases remaining between them. Germline V CDR1 and CDR2: SGHRS, YFSETQ. CDR3 length: 16 residues. CDR3 amino acids: CASSFTGTGFDSPLHF. The CDR3 DNA is TGCGCCAGCAGCTTTACCGGGACGGGATTCGATTCACCCCTCCACTTT.

There are a few counts of this clone. This chain connects TRBV9 to TRBJ1-3, with TRBD1 identical over 10 bases. From germline, CDR1 is SGDLS and CDR2 YYNGEE. The CDR3 is made up of 16 amino acids. V shed 4 bases and J 4 bases; nucleotides not matched to a gene: 8. CDR3 residues: CASSFMTGGSGNTIYF. The CDR3 DNA follows: TGTGCCAGCAGCTTCATGACAGGGGGCTCGGGAAACACCATATATTTT. Full variable domain (missing parts from reference TRBV9 and TRBJ1-3): DSGVTQTPKHLITATGQRVTLRCSPRSGDLSVYWYQQSLDQGLQFLIQYYNGEERAKGNILERFSAQQFPDLHSELNLSSLELGDSALYFCASSFMTGGSGNTIYFGEGSWLTVV.

The chain carries TRBV20-1 and TRBJ1-5; no clear D gene. The V end lost 3 bases, the J end lost 2 bases, and 14 bases lay between the germline ends. Germline V gene data show CDR1 as DFQATT and CDR2 as SNEGSKA (reference sequence). This CDR3 is built from 15 residues. The CDR3 DNA is TGCAGTGCTAGTGGCGCCTCCCTGGGCAATCAGCCCCAGCATTTT. Protein product: CSASGASLGNQPQHF.

The chain recombines TRBV7-2 with TRBJ2-7; the D gene is possibly TRBD1 (5 bases). Germline assignment: CDR1 SGHTA and CDR2 FQGNSA. Trimming took 5 bases from V and 9 from J, leaving 23 bases between them. This CDR3 spans 15 amino acids. For the CDR3, the DNA is TGTGCCAGCAGCCCCCAGGGCACCAGCTCTTCAGGGCAGTACTTC. This gives the protein CASSPQGTSSSGQYF.

This clone was counted a single time. The chain joins TRBV19 to TRBJ1-1; D might be TRBD1 (6 bases). Between the trimmed V and J ends, which lost 7 bases and 1 base, there was a span of 10 bases. Germline V gives CDR1 LNHDA, CDR2 SQIVND (reference sequence). CDR3 length equals 13 residues. The CDR3: CASTVTGNTEAFF. In DNA form, the CDR3 reads TGTGCCAGTACCGTGACAGGGAACACTGAAGCTTTCTTT.

The chain recombines TRBV30 with TRBJ1-2; D call uncertain. The CDR3 has 14 amino acids. Trimming stripped 0 bases from V and 0 bases from J, with 8 bases between. Germline loops: CDR1 GTSNPN, CDR2 SVGIG (reference sequence). CDR3 amino acids: CAWSVTGTNYGYTF. Here the CDR3 DNA reads TGTGCCTGGAGTGTCACGGGCACTAACTATGGCTACACCTTC.

This rearrangement joins TRBV19 to TRBJ1-5, with D unresolved. The CDR3 has 14 residues. The germline gives CDR1 LNHDA, CDR2 SQIVND (reference sequence). V was cut by 7 bases and J by 5 bases, with 15 bases left in between. CDR3 loop: CASTPQEVYQPQHF. The CDR3 nucleotides are TGTGCCAGTACTCCTCAGGAGGTTTATCAGCCCCAGCATTTT.

The genes are TRBV7-2 and TRBJ2-3; D is unclear. The ends were cut back, 5 bases at V and 1 base at J, with 4 bases in the middle. Germline V lookup: CDR1 SGHTA, CDR2 FQGNSA. This CDR3 has 12 residues. Here the CDR3 reads CASSPRTDTQYF. The CDR3 DNA follows: TGTGCCAGCAGCCCACGCACAGATACGCAGTATTTT.

The chain has TRBV30 and TRBJ1-3; D may be TRBD1 (6 bases). V shed 4 bases and J shed 0 bases, with 10 bases lying between them. CDR1 is GTSNPN and CDR2 is SVGIG in the germline V gene (reference sequence). The CDR3 is 14 amino acids. CDR3 in amino acids: CAWNQGLSGNTIYF. The CDR3 DNA is TGTGCCTGGAACCAGGGGCTCTCTGGAAACACCATATATTTT.

The rearrangement uses TRBV10-3 and TRBJ2-1; a weak D match, TRBD2 (5 bases). Trimming took off 2 bases at V and 8 bases at J, with 10 bases between the two ends. The CDR3 consists of 13 residues. In germline, CDR1 is ENHRY, CDR2 SYGVKD. The CDR3 reads CAISERTGDEQFF. The CDR3 nucleotides read TGTGCCATCAGTGAGCGGACCGGGGATGAGCAGTTCTTC.

The chain couples TRBV30 to TRBJ1-6; tentative D call: TRBD1 (6 bases). The CDR3 covers 14 residues. V was cut by 0 bases and J by 8 bases, with 11 bases left in between. Looked up from germline, CDR1 is GTSNPN and CDR2 is SVGIG (reference sequence). CDR3 protein: CAWSVQGSDSPLHF. The DNA of the CDR3 is TGTGCCTGGAGTGTCCAGGGGTCGGATTCACCCCTCCACTTT.

The chain is built from TRBV4-2 and TRBJ1-3; no firm D call. The V end lost 1 base, the J end lost 6 bases, and 7 bases lay between the germline ends. CDR1 is LGHNA, CDR2 YNFKEQ, per germline. This CDR3 region has 13 residues. CDR3 sequence reads: CASSQAVENTIYF. DNA of the CDR3: TGTGCCAGCAGCCAAGCGGTAGAAAACACCATATATTTT.

The chain links TRBV6-6 to TRBJ2-5; 11 bases agree with TRBD2. The CDR3 runs 14 residues. The V gene end was trimmed by 2 bases and the J gene end by 9 bases; junction bases not matched to a gene: 5. CDR1 MNHNY and CDR2 SVGAGI come from the germline V gene (reference sequence). The CDR3 coding sequence is TGTGCCAGCAGTTACCTAGCGGGAGGAGGTGCCCAGTACTTC. Residues: CASSYLAGGGAQYF.

This clone was observed a single time. The J gene is TRBJ2-1, the V gene TRBV9, with D perhaps TRBD1 (6 bases). Germline V CDR1 and CDR2: SGDLS, YYNGEE. Trimming took off 0 bases at V and 5 bases at J, with 24 bases between the two ends. This CDR3 contains 19 residues. The CDR3 spells CASSVDGGRGWERNNEQFF. The CDR3 nucleotides are TGTGCCAGCAGCGTAGATGGGGGCAGGGGTTGGGAAAGGAACAATGAGCAGTTCTTC.

This clone was seen more than once but under ten times. The chain joins TRBV5-1 to TRBJ1-2; 7 bases are a match to TRBD1. Germline V lookup: CDR1 SGHRS, CDR2 YFSETQ. V was clipped by 0 bases and J by 8 bases; unmatched bases: 19. The CDR3 totals 18 residues. CDR3 protein: CASSLVWGQTLTGHGYTF. For the CDR3, the DNA is TGCGCCAGCAGCTTGGTGTGGGGACAGACTCTGACGGGTCACGGCTACACCTTC. Combining the CDR3 with reference TRBV5-1 and TRBJ1-2 gives the whole variable domain KAGVTQTPRYLIKTRGQQVTLSCSPISGHRSVSWYQQTPGQGLQFLFEYFSETQRNKGNFPGRFSGRQFSNSRSEMNVSTLELGDSALYLCASSLVWGQTLTGHGYTFGSGTRLTVV.